This T cell receptor (beta chain) was found in a study of T cells in Graves' hyperthyroidism and ophthalmopathy. Findings of the study overall: Ophthalmopathy was model-predicted a median roughly six months pre-onset. Ophthalmopathy and stable hyperthyroidism were told apart by a 13 V-J model.

TCR beta CDR3 sequences were amplified from RNA transcripts. A set of HTBI primers served as the primers for a first-round RT-PCR of the TCR CDR3. In TCRdb, the multiplex PCR reads were re-called with MiXCR into one record per CDR3 protein. The data contain 300,000 to 400,000 distinct CDR3 sequences, more than 12% of them singletons. Between the trimmed V and J ends, which lost 8 bases and 6 bases, there was a span of 10 bases. The CDR3 loop spans 11 amino acids. With duration under 3 months, ophthalmopathy was active: Clinical Activity Score at least 3, NOSPECS at least 4. This clonotype was seen ten or more times. Antigen: not known.

V usage is TRBV12-3 or TRBV12-4 and J usage is TRBJ1-2; no reliable D call. The origin of this receptor is a woman aged 25 to 39 with Graves' ophthalmopathy. The sequenced sample was blood. CDR3: CASSHWNGYTF. In DNA, the CDR3 is TGTGCCAGCTCCCATTGGAATGGCTACACCTTC.